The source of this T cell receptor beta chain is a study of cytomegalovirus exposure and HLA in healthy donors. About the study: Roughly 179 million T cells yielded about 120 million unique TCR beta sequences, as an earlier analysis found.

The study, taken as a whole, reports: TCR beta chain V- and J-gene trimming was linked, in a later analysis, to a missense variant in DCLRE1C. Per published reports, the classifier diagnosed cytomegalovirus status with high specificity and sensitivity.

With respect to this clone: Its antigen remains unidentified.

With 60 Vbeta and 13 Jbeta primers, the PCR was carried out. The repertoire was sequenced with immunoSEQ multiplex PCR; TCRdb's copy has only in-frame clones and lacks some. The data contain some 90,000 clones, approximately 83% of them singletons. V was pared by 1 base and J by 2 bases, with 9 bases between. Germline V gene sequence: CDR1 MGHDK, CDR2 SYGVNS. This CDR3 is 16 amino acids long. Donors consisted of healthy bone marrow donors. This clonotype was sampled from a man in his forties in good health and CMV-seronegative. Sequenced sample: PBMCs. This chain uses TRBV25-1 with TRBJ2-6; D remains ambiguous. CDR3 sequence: CASSEFRVAGANVLTF. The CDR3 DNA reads TGTGCCAGCAGTGAATTTAGAGTGGCTGGGGCCAACGTCCTGACTTTC. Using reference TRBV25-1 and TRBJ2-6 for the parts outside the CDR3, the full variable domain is EADIYQTPRYLVIGTGKKITLECSQTMGHDKMYWYQQDPGMELHLIHYSYGVNSTEKGDLSSESTVSRIRTEHFPLTLESARPSHTSQYLCASSEFRVAGANVLTFGAGSRLTVL.